Sequencing of this TCR beta chain was carried out in a study of blood T cell repertoires in COVID-19. Study summary: The cDNA or gDNA used as material had been derived from T cells, B-cell-depleted T cells, or PBMCs.

The protocol was immunoSEQ multiplex PCR, while the TCRdb copy is restricted to in-frame clones and leaves out a portion. The sample gives 210,000 or so clones, around 86% of which show up once; 8.9% is in the top ten. Trimming cost V 5 bases and J 1 base; bases outside gene matches: 11. This CDR3 contains 16 residues. The germline CDR1 and CDR2 sequences are SGHTA and FQGNSA. As concerns this clone: This could be a read error, since a much larger clone is one nucleotide away. The sample contains more than one DNA sequence encoding this CDR3.

This TCR was sampled from a woman in her 50s with acute COVID-19. The sample consisted of PBMCs or T cells enriched from blood (not recorded which). The V and J genes are TRBV7-2 and TRBJ2-7; 7 bases are a match to TRBD2. CDR3 sequence: CASSRVGRGGSYEQYF. For the CDR3, the DNA is TGTGCCAGCAGCAGAGTTGGGCGCGGGGGATCCTACGAGCAGTACTTC.